The 17 T cell receptor beta chains below all came from one sample that was sequenced in a study of identical twins. In TCRdb, the 5' RACE reads were re-called with MiXCR into one record per CDR3 protein. The sample shows approximately 1.8 million distinct CDR3 sequences, under 35% of them seen only once. Sequenced material: cord blood. The receptors come from a newborn girl in good health.

This clonotype was detected a few times. V and J are TRBV3-1 and TRBJ1-4; TRBD1 agrees at 7 bases. The length of the CDR3 is 16 residues. J gave up 8 bases and V 5 bases, and 14 bases lay outside the gene matches. Germline CDR1 reads LGHDT; CDR2 reads YNNKEL (reference sequence). DNA for the CDR3: TGTGCCAGCAGCGGCCCTGACAGGGACCGGGGCGAAAAACTGTTTTTT. Its translation is CASSGPDRDRGEKLFF. The full variable domain, rest sourced from reference TRBV3-1 and TRBJ1-4, is DTAVSQTPKYLVTQMGNDKSIKCEQNLGHDTMYWYKQDSKKFLKIMFSYNNKELIINETVPNRFSPKSPDKAHLNLHINSLELGDSAVYFCASSGPDRDRGEKLFFGSGTQLSVL.

This chain joins TRBV20-1 and TRBJ2-6; D gene uncertain. The germline V gene encodes CDR1 DFQATT and CDR2 SNEGSKA (reference sequence). The V gene lost 6 bases and the J gene lost 0 bases, with 6 bases spanning the gap. The CDR3 extends over 13 amino acids. In DNA form, the CDR3 reads TGCAGTGCCCCGGACTCTGGGGCCAACGTCCTGACTTTC. This codes for CSAPDSGANVLTF.

A few counts support this clonotype. The J gene is TRBJ2-2, the V gene TRBV10-3; D may be TRBD1 or TRBD2 (6 bases each). This CDR3 is 14 amino acids long. The germline CDR1 and CDR2 sequences are ENHRY and SYGVKD. Deletions cut 8 bases from V and 3 bases from J, with 13 bases between. CDR3 in amino acids: CAIRGGPDTGELFF. CDR3 in DNA: TGTGCCATCCGAGGGGGGCCGGACACCGGGGAGCTGTTTTTT.

The chain combines TRBV20-1 with TRBJ1-5, with a weak D call TRBD1 (5 bases). CDR1 DFQATT and CDR2 SNEGSKA come from the germline V gene (reference sequence). V gave up 0 bases and J gave up 4 bases, with 16 bases separating them. The CDR3 contains 16 residues. The CDR3 loop reads CSARDPSGTGNQPQHF. The CDR3 DNA reads as TGCAGTGCTAGAGATCCCTCCGGGACGGGGAATCAGCCCCAGCATTTT.

The chain employs TRBV10-3 and TRBJ1-5; no clear D. Germline V gives CDR1 ENHRY, CDR2 SYGVKD. The CDR3 totals 15 residues. V was trimmed by 0 bases and J by 5 bases, leaving 11 bases between them. CDR3 nucleotides: TGTGCCATCAGTGAGTCCGGGAGGGTTCATCAGCCCCAGCATTTT. Translated: CAISESGRVHQPQHF.

CDR3 loop: CASSTQTSASSTDTQYF. The CDR3 DNA reads TGTGCCAGCAGCACCCAGACTAGCGCATCTAGCACAGATACGCAGTATTTT. This chain links TRBV7-2 with TRBJ2-3; the match to TRBD2 covers 8 bases. The CDR3 covers 17 residues. Germline values: CDR1 SGHTA, CDR2 FQGNSA. V lost 5 bases and J lost 0; bases outside the gene matches: 10.

The gene calls are TRBV5-1 and TRBJ2-7, with D hard to call. This CDR3 has 17 residues. Trimming took off 4 bases at V and 0 bases at J, with 20 bases between the two ends. Germline CDR1 SGHRS, CDR2 YFSETQ. The CDR3 loop is CASSAARLVTSSYEQYF. CDR3 coding DNA: TGCGCCAGCAGCGCGGCCAGACTGGTTACAAGCTCCTACGAGCAGTACTTC.

In this sample, this clonotype turned up a few times. V is TRBV19 and J is TRBJ1-1, with D possibly being TRBD1 (5 bases). The V end lost 6 bases, the J end lost 6 bases, and 20 bases lay between the germline ends. The CDR3 has 15 amino acids. CDR1 and CDR2 from the germline V gene are LNHDA and SQIVND (reference sequence). CDR3 amino acids: CASSPRQLVFAEAFF. The CDR3 nucleotides read TGTGCCAGTAGCCCCCGACAGTTGGTTTTCGCTGAAGCTTTCTTT.

The genes are TRBV2 and TRBJ1-6, with D unclear. CDR3 length: 15 residues. Germline V CDR1 and CDR2: SNHLY, FYNNEI. Trimming stripped 6 bases from V and 8 bases from J, with 17 bases between. CDR3: CASSPRGSRDSPLHF. In nucleotides, the CDR3 is TGTGCCAGCAGCCCCCGAGGGTCTCGGGATTCACCCCTCCACTTT.

The sample holds a few counts of this clonotype. The gene calls are TRBV28 and TRBJ1-2, with D unresolved. Germline assignment: CDR1 MDHEN and CDR2 SYDVKM. Trimming stripped 8 bases from V and 1 base from J, with 14 bases between. The CDR3 loop spans 14 amino acids. CDR3 loop: CASFPMALNYGYTF. The DNA of the CDR3 is TGTGCCAGCTTCCCTATGGCCCTTAACTATGGCTACACCTTC.

V usage is TRBV4-2 and J usage is TRBJ2-1; perhaps TRBD1 as D (6 bases). The last part of the DNA fits TRBJ2-7 better; the J call may be wrong. Germline V gene data show CDR1 as LGHNA and CDR2 as YNFKEQ. The CDR3 is made up of 19 amino acids. The CDR3 region is CASSHPTPGSGGSYNEQYF. CDR3 coding DNA: TGTGCCAGCAGCCATCCAACTCCAGGGTCTGGGGGCTCCTACAATGAGCAGTACTTC.

The table lists this clonotype with a few counts. V and J are TRBV12-3 or TRBV12-4 and TRBJ1-2; maybe TRBD1 (6 bases). Trimming left V 4 bases short and J 6 bases short, with 21 bases between. CDR3 size: 16 residues. The CDR3 loop reads CASSSRNRAGADGYTF. The CDR3 region has the DNA TGTGCCAGCAGTTCCCGTAACAGGGCCGGCGCGGATGGCTACACCTTC.

Many counts were recorded for this clonotype. The chain joins TRBV7-9 to TRBJ1-1; D call uncertain. The CDR3 extends over 13 amino acids. Germline V gene data show CDR1 as SEHNR and CDR2 as FQNEAQ (reference sequence). Trimming took 6 bases from V and 1 from J, leaving 9 bases between them. CDR3: CASSLLGNTEAFF. DNA of the CDR3: TGTGCCAGCAGTTTATTAGGGAACACTGAAGCTTTCTTT.

On this clonotype itself: One base away lies a much larger clone, so this may be a sequencing read error. The chain's CDR3 is CARTAVVPNEQYF. DNA of the CDR3: TGTGCCAGGACTGCCGTCGTTCCCAATGAGCAGTACTTC. The V and J genes are TRBV2 and TRBJ2-5, with D hard to call. CDR1 and CDR2 from the germline V gene are SNHLY and FYNNEI. V gave up 9 bases and J gave up 11 bases, with 22 bases separating them. This CDR3 is built from 13 residues.

The chain joins TRBV20-1 to TRBJ2-7; 13 positions agree with TRBD2. CDR1 and CDR2 (germline): DFQATT, SNEGSKA (reference sequence). The CDR3 totals 16 residues. J was trimmed by 0 bases and V by 6 bases; bases with no gene match: 8. DNA for the CDR3: TGCAGTGCAACCGGGACTAGCGGGGTTAGCTCCTACGAGCAGTACTTC. Translation gives CSATGTSGVSSYEQYF.

For the CDR3, the DNA is TGCGCCAGCGGCCCGAGGGACCGGAGGGATGGCTACACCTTC. This gives the protein CASGPRDRRDGYTF. The chain carries TRBV4-1 and TRBJ1-2; possible D gene TRBD1, 5 bases. This CDR3 is 14 amino acids long. The germline gives CDR1 MGHRA, CDR2 YSYEKL. V lost 8 bases to trimming and J lost 6 bases, with 19 bases between them.

This clonotype was seen only a few times. The V call is TRBV7-9, the J call TRBJ2-6; the D gene is possibly TRBD2 (6 bases). CDR1 and CDR2 from the germline V gene are SEHNR and FQNEAQ (reference sequence). Trimming stripped 2 bases from V and 0 bases from J, with 17 bases between. CDR3 length: 19 amino acids. CDR3 in amino acids: CASSLKAGTPHSGANVLTF. In nucleotides, the CDR3 is TGTGCCAGCAGCTTAAAGGCTGGGACTCCCCACTCTGGGGCCAACGTCCTGACTTTC.